One and the same sample provided the 16 T cell receptor beta chains below, sequenced in a study of T cells of healthy individuals. TCRdb re-analysed the 5' RACE reads in MiXCR, keeping a single row per CDR3 protein. The sample holds tens of thousands of distinct CDR3 sequences; over 12% are singletons and the top ten take about 16%. The receptor set was obtained from a human donor in good health.

A few counts support this clonotype. In nucleotides, the CDR3 is TGTGCCAGCAGCTTCTACAGCGATAACTATGGCTACACCTTC. Translation gives CASSFYSDNYGYTF. The J gene is TRBJ1-2, the V gene TRBV5-4; D not certain. CDR3 length: 14 amino acids. V lost 2 bases, J lost 1 base, and 9 bases lay in between. Germline CDR1 reads SGHNT; CDR2 reads YYREEE (reference sequence).

This clonotype has a handful of counts. This chain uses TRBV2 with TRBJ2-2, with unresolved D. The V gene's germline CDR1 is SNHLY and CDR2 FYNNEI. Trimming shortened V by 3 bases and J by 6 bases, and 5 bases separated the two germline ends. The CDR3 consists of 12 residues. The CDR3 bases are TGTGCCAGCAGTGAGGGCCCCGGGGAGCTGTTTTTT. Amino acids: CASSEGPGELFF.

On this clonotype: One base away lies a much larger clone, so this may be a sequencing read error. This chain links TRBV6-1 with TRBJ1-1, with 8 nucleotides matching TRBD1. CDR3 size: 13 residues. Germline CDR1 and CDR2: MNHNS and SASEGT. In DNA, the CDR3 is TGTGCCAGCATTCGGACAGGGCCCACTGAAGTTTTCTTT. Residues: CASIRTGPTEVFF.

This clonotype appeared a few times. The chain is built from TRBV27 and TRBJ2-1; unclear D gene. This CDR3 comprises 14 residues. Germline CDR1 MNHEY, CDR2 SMNVEV (reference sequence). Trimming shortened V by 2 bases and J by 5 bases, and 10 bases separated the two germline ends. This CDR3 reads CASSLSRRNNEQFF. The CDR3, as DNA: TGTGCCAGCAGTTTAAGTCGCCGCAACAATGAGCAGTTCTTC.

This clonotype was seen at least ten times. As DNA, the CDR3 is TGCAGCGTTGAATGGACAGGGGACTATGGCTACACCTTC. Its translation: CSVEWTGDYGYTF. The chain carries TRBV29-1 and TRBJ1-2, with TRBD1 matching over 9 bases. This CDR3 comprises 13 residues. Germline V gives CDR1 SQVTM, CDR2 ANQGSEA. Trimming cost V 2 bases and J 3 bases; bases outside gene matches: 1.

This clonotype was observed at least ten times. This chain connects TRBV20-1 to TRBJ2-3; D is possibly TRBD1 or TRBD2 (5 bases each). The CDR3 consists of 12 residues. Germline V gives CDR1 DFQATT, CDR2 SNEGSKA (reference sequence). V was pared by 5 bases and J by 4 bases, with 10 bases between. The CDR3 coding sequence is TGCAGTGCTGGGACGGGGCCAGATACGCAGTATTTT. Protein product: CSAGTGPDTQYF.

This clonotype was found many times. This chain connects TRBV6-5 to TRBJ1-5; D is undetermined. The CDR3 runs to 13 residues. Per germline, CDR1 MNHEY and CDR2 SVGAGI. The V and J ends lost 2 bases and 2 bases respectively, with 4 bases between them. In DNA form, the CDR3 reads TGTGCCAGCAGTTACGATGGCAATCAGCCCCAGCATTTT. This translates into CASSYDGNQPQHF.

The rearrangement uses TRBV20-1 and TRBJ2-3; the D gene is possibly TRBD2 (7 bases). Germline CDR1 and CDR2: DFQATT and SNEGSKA (reference sequence). V lost 6 bases and J lost 0, with 16 bases in between. The CDR3 has 15 amino acids. CDR3 DNA: TGCAGTGCCCACCGAGGGGGGGCCAGCACAGATACGCAGTATTTT. Translated: CSAHRGGASTDTQYF.

This clonotype was counted at least ten times. The chain has TRBV29-1 and TRBJ2-7; D is unclear. The CDR3 runs 10 residues. Trimming removed 7 bases at V and 3 bases at J, with 7 bases between. Germline CDR1 is SQVTM and CDR2 is ANQGSEA. Here the CDR3 DNA reads TGCAGCGCGGGCGACTACGAGCAGTACTTC. Encoded protein: CSAGDYEQYF.

The rearrangement uses TRBV27 and TRBJ2-7; 7 positions match TRBD1. The J segment lost 4 bases and the V segment lost 5 bases, leaving 5 bases of the junction unmatched. Germline CDR1 is MNHEY and CDR2 is SMNVEV (reference sequence). The CDR3 has 13 residues. CDR3 coding DNA: TGTGCCAGCAGTCACCGACAGGGATACGAGCAGTACTTC. It is translated as CASSHRQGYEQYF.

This clonotype was seen ten or more times. This chain joins TRBV20-1 and TRBJ2-7, with D maybe TRBD2 (5 bases). Deletions cut 1 base from V and 2 bases from J, with 6 bases between. There are 12 residues in the CDR3. Germline V CDR1 and CDR2: DFQATT, SNEGSKA (reference sequence). The CDR3 is CSARVGAYEQYF. The CDR3 DNA follows: TGCAGTGCTAGAGTGGGAGCCTACGAGCAGTACTTC.

The chain carries TRBV7-9 and TRBJ2-5; D may be TRBD2 (6 bases). Germline V gene lookup returns CDR1 SEHNR and CDR2 FQNEAQ (reference sequence). V gave up 5 bases and J gave up 2 bases, with 15 bases separating them. The CDR3 contains 15 residues. Here the CDR3 DNA reads TGTGCCAGCAGCCCCTGGAGGGTTGGGCAAGAGACCCAGTACTTC. Its protein product is CASSPWRVGQETQYF.

There are many counts of this clonotype. V usage is TRBV20-1 and J usage is TRBJ1-2, with 10 bases fitting TRBD1. The V and J ends lost 5 bases and 7 bases, in that order; junction bases with no gene match: 7. CDR3 size: 13 residues. Germline assignment: CDR1 DFQATT and CDR2 SNEGSKA (reference sequence). The CDR3 sequence: CSASGTGERGYTF. The DNA for the CDR3 is TGCAGTGCTTCCGGGACAGGGGAACGTGGCTACACCTTC.

This clonotype was seen many times. CDR3 amino acids: CASSRDGYYGYTF. CDR3 nucleotides: TGTGCCAGCAGCCGGGACGGGTACTATGGCTACACCTTC. This rearrangement joins TRBV2 to TRBJ1-2; tentatively, D is TRBD1 (5 bases). This CDR3 has 13 amino acids. Germline V CDR1 and CDR2: SNHLY, FYNNEI. V dropped 6 bases and J dropped 3 bases, with 11 bases sitting between them.

This clonotype was seen many times. The chain combines TRBV20-1 with TRBJ2-3; the D gene is possibly TRBD2 (7 bases). V was pared by 3 bases and J by 4 bases, with 11 bases between. The CDR3 has 13 residues. Germline CDR1 reads DFQATT; CDR2 reads SNEGSKA (reference sequence). This chain's CDR3 is CSARRRGPDTQYF. The CDR3 region has the DNA TGCAGTGCTAGGAGGCGGGGGCCAGATACGCAGTATTTT.

This clonotype was counted at least ten times. This rearrangement joins TRBV6-1 to TRBJ1-1; D is undetermined. V lost 6 bases and J 0 bases, leaving 11 bases between the germline ends. Germline values: CDR1 MNHNS, CDR2 SASEGT. CDR3 length equals 14 residues. The CDR3 bases are TGTGCCAGCAGAAGAGAGTTGATGAACACTGAAGCTTTCTTT. Translated, it gives CASRRELMNTEAFF.